Below, one T cell receptor (beta chain) is given with its context. All of the donors resided in Nashville, Tennessee, and each was a Caucasian adult. Germline loops: CDR1 SGHTA, CDR2 FQGNSA. The CDR3 length is 14 residues. The germline V and J ends were trimmed by 1 base and 4 bases, with 7 bases remaining between them. Each subset's genomic DNA was shared equally among a number of immunoSEQ plates. Replicate PCRs for unsorted PBMC used roughly 0.3 ug DNA (approximately 30,000 T cell genomes). The protocol was immunoSEQ multiplex PCR, while the TCRdb copy is restricted to in-frame clones and leaves out a portion. The data show about 500,000 clones, roughly three quarters seen once. The entry originates in a study of shared clonotypes between healthy human individuals.

The rearrangement links TRBV7-2 to TRBJ1-4, with D uncertain. The sequence derives from a woman in her 40s in good health. Some clones in this sample may be carry-over from other donors' samples. The material sequenced was PBMCs. CDR3: CASSLGGFNEKLFF. As DNA, the CDR3 is TGTGCCAGCAGCTTAGGGGGTTTTAATGAAAAACTGTTTTTT.